Listed below are T cell receptor beta chains from one sample, sequenced in a study of blood T cell repertoires in COVID-19. Profiled with immunoSEQ multiplex PCR; TCRdb holds only in-frame clones, not every one. The sample includes over 50,000 clones, about 86% of them seen just once. The sample comprised peripheral blood. Receptors were obtained from a human donor in a cohort sampled during active COVID-19. Both conserved end residues are part of each CDR3. A D gene is named only where the DNA matches it firmly. For some rows the clone size is stated as once, few or many, or as a class when expanded; others skip it.

TRBJ2-1	TRBV12-3/TRBV12-4	NA	NA	TGTGCCAGCAGGTGGGAGAGGGAGCAGTTCTTC	CASRWEREQFF
TRBJ2-2	TRBV4-3	NA	NA	TGCGCCAGCAGCCAAGGGGACATCAGAGGGGAGCTGTTTTTT	CASSQGDIRGELFF
TRBJ2-7	TRBV21-1	NA	NA	TGTGCCAGCAGCACAGGGACAGGCTACGAGCAGTACTTC	CASSTGTGYEQYF
TRBJ2-1	TRBV9	NA	NA	TGTGCCAGCAGCGAAAGCCTCCTGTCCCACAATGAGCAGTTCTTC	CASSESLLSHNEQFF
TRBJ1-5	TRBV24-1	NA	TRBD1	TGTGCCACCAGCGGACAGGGGGCGGCTCAGCCCCAGCATTTT	CATSGQGAAQPQHF
TRBJ2-1	TRBV18	NA	TRBD1	TGTGCCAGCCAAGGGACAGGGGGCTACAATGAGCAGTTCTTC	CASQGTGGYNEQFF
TRBJ1-1	TRBV7-9	NA	NA	TGTGCCAGCAGGCAGGGCCCTGAGACTGAAGCTTTCTTT	CASRQGPETEAFF
TRBJ2-4	TRBV9	NA	TRBD1	TGTGCCAGCGGTCCGGGACAGGGGGCCAAAAACATTCAGTACTTC	CASGPGQGAKNIQYF
TRBJ2-7	TRBV5-6	once	TRBD1	TGTGCCAGCAGGCTTTATCAGGGGGCAGGGTCCTACGAGCAGTACTTC	CASRLYQGAGSYEQYF
TRBJ2-3	TRBV24-1	few	TRBD1	TGTGCCACCAGTGTAGGGGGCTTAACTACGAAGTATTTT	CATSVGGLTTKYF
TRBJ1-4	TRBV6-6	NA	TRBD1	TGTGCCAGCTCCCGGGACAGGGTCACTAATGAAAAACTGTTTTTT	CASSRDRVTNEKLFF
TRBJ2-2	TRBV4-2	NA	TRBD2	TGTGCCAGCAGGCGGGAGGGCCAAACCGGGGAGCTGTTTTTT	CASRREGQTGELFF
TRBJ2-7	TRBV6-5	NA	TRBD1	TGTGCCAGCAGTTACGGGACAGATTCCTACGAGCAGTACTTC	CASSYGTDSYEQYF
TRBJ1-4	TRBV6-2/TRBV6-3	NA	NA	TGTGCCAGCAGTTACGGGGGGGCTTGGGAAAAACTGTTTTTT	CASSYGGAWEKLFF
TRBJ1-3	TRBV6-6	NA	TRBD1	TGTGCCAGCAGTCGAACCGGGACAGGGATAAGGGTAGTCTCTGGAAACACCATATATTTT	CASSRTGTGIRVVSGNTIYF
TRBJ2-3	TRBV4-2	few	NA	TGTGCCAGCAGCCAAGATTTGGCTGTGGGGCCAGATACGCAGTATTTT	CASSQDLAVGPDTQYF
TRBJ1-2	TRBV3-1/TRBV3-2	once	NA	TGTGCCAGCAGCCAAGCCATCTATGGCTACACCTTC	CASSQAIYGYTF
TRBJ1-1	TRBV5-6	NA	NA	TGTGCCAGCAGCTTAGCTGACAGGCCGGGGACTGAAGCTTTCTTT	CASSLADRPGTEAFF
TRBJ1-1	TRBV4-1	once	TRBD1	TGCGCCAGCGGTCAACAGGGGGCTAACACTGAAGCTTTCTTT	CASGQQGANTEAFF
TRBJ2-2	TRBV4-3	NA	TRBD2	TGCGCCAGCAGCCAAGATGGGGTAGCTAGCGGGTTTACCAGGGAGCTGTTTTTT	CASSQDGVASGFTRELFF
TRBJ2-2	TRBV18	NA	NA	TGTGCCAGCTCACCACCGGGGCAGGCATCCGTACGGGAGCTGTTTTTT	CASSPPGQASVRELFF
TRBJ1-2	TRBV28	NA	TRBD1	TGTGCCAGCAGGAACCCCGGGACAGACTATGGCTACACCTTC	CASRNPGTDYGYTF
TRBJ2-5	TRBV19	NA	TRBD1	TGTGCCAGTAGGGAAACAGGGGGCAGAGAGACCCAGTACTTC	CASRETGGRETQYF
TRBJ2-1	TRBV7-9	NA	NA	TGTGCCAGCAGCTTAGGGGAGACCCGGGTAAACAATGAGCAGTTCTTC	CASSLGETRVNNEQFF
TRBJ2-3	TRBV9	NA	NA	TGTGCCAGCACCAGCCGAGGAGAGGGCAGCCTATCAGCGGATACGCAGTATTTT	CASTSRGEGSLSADTQYF
TRBJ2-3	TRBV6-5	NA	TRBD1	TGTGCCAGCAGTTCTCAGGGGGCAGATACGCAGTATTTT	CASSSQGADTQYF
TRBJ2-1	TRBV10-3	few	NA	TGTGCCATCAGTGAGTCGGGGGGAGTGAGGGATGAGCAGTTCTTC	CAISESGGVRDEQFF
TRBJ2-1	TRBV28	NA	TRBD2	TGTGCCAGCAGTTTTTTAACTAGCGGCTACAATGAGCAGTTCTTC	CASSFLTSGYNEQFF
TRBJ2-7	TRBV14	NA	TRBD2	TGTGCCAGCAGCCACCGAGCGGGGCCTCGCGAGCAGTACTTC	CASSHRAGPREQYF
TRBJ2-7	TRBV12-3/TRBV12-4	NA	TRBD2	TGTGCCAGCAACCTAGCGGGAGCAGTCGAGCAGTACTTC	CASNLAGAVEQYF
TRBJ2-5	TRBV28	NA	TRBD1	TGTGCCAGCAGTTTGGGACAGCCAAAAGAGACCCAGTACTTC	CASSLGQPKETQYF
TRBJ2-7	TRBV11-2	NA	NA	TGTGCCAGCAGCTTAGAGGCTTCACGCTACGAGCAGTACTTC	CASSLEASRYEQYF
TRBJ2-3	TRBV6-5	once	NA	TGTGCCAGCAAGTTAGTGGCAGATACGCAGTATTTT	CASKLVADTQYF
TRBJ2-7	TRBV5-5	NA	TRBD1	TGTGCCAGCAGCTTGGGGGACAGGGGAATTGACGAGCAGTACTTC	CASSLGDRGIDEQYF
TRBJ2-7	TRBV15	once	NA	TGTGCCACCAGCAGAGATCAGGGTGGGGCCTACGAGCAGTACTTC	CATSRDQGGAYEQYF
TRBJ2-7	TRBV7-9	NA	NA	TGTGCCAGCAGCTTAGGAGGAAGAGGGGGTTCCTACGAGCAGTACTTC	CASSLGGRGGSYEQYF
TRBJ1-5	TRBV6-2/TRBV6-3	NA	NA	TGTGCCAGCAGTTACTCGGTCGGTCAGCCCCAGCATTTT	CASSYSVGQPQHF
TRBJ2-2	TRBV24-1	NA	TRBD1	TGTGCCACCAGTGACCGAACCGGGACAGGGTCCGGGGAGCTGTTTTTT	CATSDRTGTGSGELFF
TRBJ1-5	TRBV6-5	few	NA	TGTGCCAGCAGTTACAGGAGGGGCGGCAATCAGCCCCAGCATTTT	CASSYRRGGNQPQHF
TRBJ2-1	TRBV2	NA	NA	TGTGCCAGCAGCCCGGACTACTATCGAGAGCAGTTCTTC	CASSPDYYREQFF
TRBJ2-3	TRBV9	NA	NA	TGTGCCAGCAGCGTAGGTGATAGCGGCTCCAGATATTTT	CASSVGDSGSRYF
TRBJ1-5	TRBV4-3	NA	TRBD1	TGCGCCAGCAGCCAAGGACAGGGGAGTCAGCCCCAGCATTTT	CASSQGQGSQPQHF